These T cell receptor beta chains were read from a single sample in a study of read filtering for tumor transcriptome and immune sequencing. TCRdb recomputed calls from the reads with MiXCR, one row per CDR3 protein. The profile shows about 45,000 distinct CDR3 sequences, less than 20% of them singletons. What was sequenced was a population of CD138-negative cells sorted from bone marrow. The source of these receptors is a donor at least 40 years old with multiple myeloma. Both conserved end residues are part of each CDR3. D genes are given only for firm matches. A row's size may be missing; if present it is once, few, many or a size class.

v_gene: TRBV28; abundance: many; d_gene: .; j_gene: TRBJ2-7; CDR3nt: TGTGCTACGGACACCCGCCCCTACGAGCAGTACTTC; CDR3aa: CATDTRPYEQYF
v_gene: TRBV11-2; abundance: .; d_gene: .; j_gene: TRBJ2-5; CDR3nt: TGTGCCAGCAGCACCCTGGGGGAGACCCAGTACTTC; CDR3aa: CASSTLGETQYF
v_gene: TRBV12-3/TRBV12-4; abundance: few; d_gene: .; j_gene: TRBJ2-5; CDR3nt: TGTGCCAGCAGTCAAGCTGTGGAGACCCAGTACTTC; CDR3aa: CASSQAVETQYF
v_gene: TRBV12-3/TRBV12-4; abundance: many; d_gene: TRBD2; j_gene: TRBJ2-7; CDR3nt: TGTGCCAGCAGGGATGGGACTAGCGGGGTGAGAGAGCAGTACTTC; CDR3aa: CASRDGTSGVREQYF
v_gene: TRBV5-1; abundance: many; d_gene: TRBD1; j_gene: TRBJ2-1; CDR3nt: TGCGCCAGCAGCTTGTTGCCGGGACAGGGCTCCTACAATGAGCAGTTCTTC; CDR3aa: CASSLLPGQGSYNEQFF
v_gene: TRBV7-2; abundance: .; d_gene: .; j_gene: TRBJ1-5; CDR3nt: TGTGCCAGCAGCTTCGCAGGGGCGAGTTCCAATCAGCCCCAGCATTTT; CDR3aa: CASSFAGASSNQPQHF
v_gene: TRBV18; abundance: .; d_gene: .; j_gene: TRBJ2-5; CDR3nt: TGTGCCAGCTCACGGGTCGCGGAGACCCAGTACTTC; CDR3aa: CASSRVAETQYF
v_gene: TRBV10-3; abundance: many; d_gene: .; j_gene: TRBJ2-3; CDR3nt: TGTGCCATCAGTGAGTTTGAGGAGGAGGCCCGAACGCAGTATTTT; CDR3aa: CAISEFEEEARTQYF
v_gene: TRBV2; abundance: many; d_gene: TRBD1; j_gene: TRBJ1-4; CDR3nt: TGTGCCAGCACCCCGGGACAGGGAGTTCGGACTAATGAAAAACTGTTTTTT; CDR3aa: CASTPGQGVRTNEKLFF
v_gene: TRBV7-9; abundance: many; d_gene: TRBD2; j_gene: TRBJ2-5; CDR3nt: TGTGCCAGCAGCCCCAGCGGGAGGGGAGAGACCCAGTACTTC; CDR3aa: CASSPSGRGETQYF
v_gene: TRBV5-1; abundance: .; d_gene: .; j_gene: TRBJ1-2; CDR3nt: TGCGCCAGCAGCTTGTATAGTGGGAAGGAAGGCTACACCTTC; CDR3aa: CASSLYSGKEGYTF
v_gene: TRBV29-1; abundance: many; d_gene: .; j_gene: TRBJ2-3; CDR3nt: TGCAGCGTTGGCCCGGAGGGCCGGGCAGATACGCAGTATTTT; CDR3aa: CSVGPEGRADTQYF
v_gene: TRBV28; abundance: many; d_gene: .; j_gene: TRBJ1-5; CDR3nt: TGTGCCAGCAGTTTAGATGGAGACCGGCAGCCCCAGCATTTT; CDR3aa: CASSLDGDRQPQHF
v_gene: TRBV4-3; abundance: many; d_gene: TRBD2; j_gene: TRBJ2-1; CDR3nt: TGCGCCAGCAGCCAACGACTAGCGGGAGGGTTTCTAAATGAGCAGTTCTTC; CDR3aa: CASSQRLAGGFLNEQFF
v_gene: TRBV28; abundance: few; d_gene: .; j_gene: TRBJ2-1; CDR3nt: TGTGCCCCTCATGGGGCCAATGAGCAGTTCTTC; CDR3aa: CAPHGANEQFF
v_gene: TRBV29-1; abundance: many; d_gene: .; j_gene: TRBJ2-1; CDR3nt: TGCAGCGCACCCATCCGGGGCAGGGGAGAGAATGAGCAGTTCTTC; CDR3aa: CSAPIRGRGENEQFF
v_gene: TRBV14; abundance: .; d_gene: TRBD2; j_gene: TRBJ2-5; CDR3nt: TGTGCCAGCAGCCGACTAGCGGGAGGCCCTCAAGAGACCCAGTACTTC; CDR3aa: CASSRLAGGPQETQYF
v_gene: TRBV7-8; abundance: .; d_gene: TRBD2; j_gene: TRBJ2-1; CDR3nt: TGTGCCAGCAGCCCTGATCGCGGGAGCTGCTATGAGCAGTTCTTC; CDR3aa: CASSPDRGSCYEQFF
v_gene: TRBV28; abundance: .; d_gene: .; j_gene: TRBJ2-7; CDR3nt: TGTACCAGCAGTCCCCCGCTAGGCCCCTACGAGCAGTACTTC; CDR3aa: CTSSPPLGPYEQYF
v_gene: TRBV27; abundance: few; d_gene: TRBD2; j_gene: TRBJ2-3; CDR3nt: TGTGCCAGCAGTCCCGGGACTAGCGGGAGCGCAGATACGCAGTATTTT; CDR3aa: CASSPGTSGSADTQYF
v_gene: TRBV27; abundance: many; d_gene: TRBD1; j_gene: TRBJ2-1; CDR3nt: TGTGCCAGCAGTTTATCGTTGACAGGGTCCGATGAGCAGTTCTTC; CDR3aa: CASSLSLTGSDEQFF
v_gene: TRBV5-6; abundance: many; d_gene: TRBD1; j_gene: TRBJ1-4; CDR3nt: TGTGCCAGCAGCTTGTCCAGGGGGCAAAGTGAAAAACTGTTTTTT; CDR3aa: CASSLSRGQSEKLFF
v_gene: TRBV4-1; abundance: many; d_gene: .; j_gene: TRBJ2-6; CDR3nt: TGCGCCAGCAGCCAAGAAGAGCAGGGGTCTGGGGCCAACGTCCTGACTTTC; CDR3aa: CASSQEEQGSGANVLTF
v_gene: TRBV7-2; abundance: many; d_gene: TRBD2; j_gene: TRBJ2-5; CDR3nt: TGTGCCAGCAGCGCTAGCGGGAGATGGACAGAGACCCAGTACTTC; CDR3aa: CASSASGRWTETQYF
v_gene: TRBV7-8; abundance: many; d_gene: TRBD2; j_gene: TRBJ2-3; CDR3nt: TGTGCCAGCAGCTCAGCAGCGGGAGGGCCCGGAGATACGCAGTATTTT; CDR3aa: CASSSAAGGPGDTQYF
v_gene: TRBV6-5; abundance: many; d_gene: TRBD2; j_gene: TRBJ2-1; CDR3nt: TGTGCCAGCAGTTACCCGAGCGGGAGCTCCTACAATGAGCAGTTCTTC; CDR3aa: CASSYPSGSSYNEQFF
v_gene: TRBV12-3/TRBV12-4; abundance: many; d_gene: .; j_gene: TRBJ1-2; CDR3nt: TGTGCCAGCAGTTCAGGACAGCGATTAACTAACTATGGCTACACCTTC; CDR3aa: CASSSGQRLTNYGYTF
v_gene: TRBV28; abundance: many; d_gene: TRBD1; j_gene: TRBJ2-3; CDR3nt: TGTGCCAGCAGTTCACCCCAGGCAGGGGGAGATACGCAGTATTTT; CDR3aa: CASSSPQAGGDTQYF
v_gene: TRBV28; abundance: many; d_gene: .; j_gene: TRBJ2-1; CDR3nt: TGTGCCAGCAGTTTCCCAAGCTCCTACAATGAGCAGTTCTTC; CDR3aa: CASSFPSSYNEQFF
v_gene: TRBV4-1; abundance: many; d_gene: TRBD1; j_gene: TRBJ2-1; CDR3nt: TGCGCCAGCAGCCCATCTGCGGACAGGGCCAATGAGCAGTTCTTC; CDR3aa: CASSPSADRANEQFF
v_gene: TRBV27; abundance: many; d_gene: .; j_gene: TRBJ2-2; CDR3nt: TGTGCCAGCAGTTTTGGGGTTCCGAACACCGGGGAGCTGTTTTTT; CDR3aa: CASSFGVPNTGELFF
v_gene: TRBV29-1; abundance: many; d_gene: TRBD1; j_gene: TRBJ2-3; CDR3nt: TGCAGCGTTGAAGATCAAGGGGGCTGGGGCACAGATACGCAGTATTTT; CDR3aa: CSVEDQGGWGTDTQYF
v_gene: TRBV23-1; abundance: few; d_gene: .; j_gene: TRBJ2-5; CDR3nt: TGCGCCAGCAGTCAATCCAATTGCCCAGAGACCCAGTACTTC; CDR3aa: CASSQSNCPETQYF
v_gene: TRBV5-4; abundance: .; d_gene: TRBD1; j_gene: TRBJ2-2; CDR3nt: TGTGCCAGCAGCGCCGAACAGGGGGTCGATACCGGGGAGCTGTCTTTT; CDR3aa: CASSAEQGVDTGELSF
v_gene: TRBV5-6; abundance: many; d_gene: .; j_gene: TRBJ1-1; CDR3nt: TGTGCCAGCAGCTACATAGGGATGAACACTGAAGCTTTCTTT; CDR3aa: CASSYIGMNTEAFF
v_gene: TRBV29-1; abundance: many; d_gene: .; j_gene: TRBJ2-2; CDR3nt: TGCAGCGTTGACGGGAACACCGGGGAGCTGTTTTTT; CDR3aa: CSVDGNTGELFF
v_gene: TRBV27; abundance: many; d_gene: .; j_gene: TRBJ2-1; CDR3nt: TGTGCCAGCAGTTTAGTAAGGGGCAGTGGCTCCTACAATGAGCAGTTCTTC; CDR3aa: CASSLVRGSGSYNEQFF
v_gene: TRBV18; abundance: many; d_gene: .; j_gene: TRBJ2-5; CDR3nt: TGTGCCAGCTCACCACCGGGGTACCAAGAGACCCAGTACTTC; CDR3aa: CASSPPGYQETQYF
v_gene: TRBV20-1; abundance: many; d_gene: TRBD2; j_gene: TRBJ2-1; CDR3nt: TGCAGTGCCGTTTCCGGGCTAGCGGGAGTTGGTGAGCAGTTCTTC; CDR3aa: CSAVSGLAGVGEQFF
v_gene: TRBV3-1; abundance: .; d_gene: .; j_gene: TRBJ2-3; CDR3nt: TGTGCCAGCAGCCAAGATACGGGGTTTAGCACAGATACGCAGTATTTT; CDR3aa: CASSQDTGFSTDTQYF
v_gene: TRBV12-3/TRBV12-4; abundance: .; d_gene: .; j_gene: TRBJ1-4; CDR3nt: TGTGCCAGCAGTCTCTACATTGGAGGCGCGGGGACTAATGAAGAACTGTTTTTT; CDR3aa: CASSLYIGGAGTNEELFF
v_gene: TRBV20-1; abundance: many; d_gene: TRBD1; j_gene: TRBJ2-7; CDR3nt: TGCAGTGCTGAAGGGACAGGGGGCAGGTACGAGCAGTACTTC; CDR3aa: CSAEGTGGRYEQYF